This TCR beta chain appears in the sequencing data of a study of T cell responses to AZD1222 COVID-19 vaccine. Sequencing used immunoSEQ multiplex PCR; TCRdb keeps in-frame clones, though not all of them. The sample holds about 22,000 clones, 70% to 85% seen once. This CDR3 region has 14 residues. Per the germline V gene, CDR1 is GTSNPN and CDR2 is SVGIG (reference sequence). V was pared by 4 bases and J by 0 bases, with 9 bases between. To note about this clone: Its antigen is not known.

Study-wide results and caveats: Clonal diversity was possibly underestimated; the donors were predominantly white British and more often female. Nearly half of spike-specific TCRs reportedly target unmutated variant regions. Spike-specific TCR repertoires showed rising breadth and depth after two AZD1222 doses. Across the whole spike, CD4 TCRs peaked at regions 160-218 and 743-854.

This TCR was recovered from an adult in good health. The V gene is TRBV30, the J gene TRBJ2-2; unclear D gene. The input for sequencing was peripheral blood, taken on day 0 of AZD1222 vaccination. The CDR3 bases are TGTGCCTGGAAGCGCAGAACGAACACCGGGGAGCTGTTTTTT. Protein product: CAWKRRTNTGELFF. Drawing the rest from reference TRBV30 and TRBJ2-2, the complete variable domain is SQTIHQWPATLVQPVGSPLSLECTVEGTSNPNLYWYRQAAGRGLQLLFYSVGIGQISSEVPQNLSASRPQDRQFILSSKKLLLSDSGFYLCAWKRRTNTGELFFGEGSRLTVL.